The sequence of this TCR beta chain was determined in a study of identical twins. Study-level results: Out-of-frame alpha sequences common to twins were enriched for low generation probability. In beta out-of-frame sequences, the excess sharing between twins was weaker.

Germline lookup yields CDR1 LGHDT and CDR2 YNNKEL (reference sequence). This CDR3 has 12 residues. V was pared by 1 base and J by 7 bases, with 8 bases between. This clonotype came up many times. Its antigen is still unknown. Every one of the donors was a healthy Caucasian. TCRdb called the 5' RACE reads again in MiXCR, with one record for every CDR3 protein. The data hold about 690,000 distinct CDR3 sequences, with around 21% observed a single time. Separately, the same data were catalogued under a study of T cells expressing NK-cell markers. That source notes: There were seven HCMV-seropositive donors and one seronegative donor among the eight sequenced.

The gene calls are TRBV3-1 and TRBJ2-7; possibly TRBD2 for D (5 bases). Input material: PBMCs. This TCR was recovered from a woman younger than 35 in good health. The CDR3 loop reads CASSQVSGEQYF. In DNA form, the CDR3 reads TGTGCCAGCAGCCAAGTTTCGGGGGAGCAGTACTTC.